The rows below give T cell receptor beta chains drawn from one sample of a study of blood T cell repertoires in COVID-19. Profiled with immunoSEQ multiplex PCR; TCRdb holds only in-frame clones, not every one. The sample holds over 85,000 clones, about 85% seen once. The sample comprised peripheral blood. The source is a woman between 50 and 59 years old with COVID-19, enrolled during active disease. Each CDR3 is given with its conserved first and last residue. A D gene is named only where the DNA matches it firmly. Only part of the rows carry a size: once, few, many, or a class if the clone is expanded.

CDR3 length	V gene	J gene	D gene	clone size	CDR3 DNA	CDR3 protein
14	TRBV30	TRBJ1-6	NA	NA	TGTGCCTGGGGGCGGGGGGGGGACACAGCACCCCTCCACTTT	CAWGRGGDTAPLHF
15	TRBV18	TRBJ2-1	TRBD2	once	TGTGCCAGCTCACCGCGGGAGGGGGGGCCGAATGAGCAGTTCTTC	CASSPREGGPNEQFF
14	TRBV10-2	TRBJ1-1	TRBD1	NA	TGCGCCAGCACCAGACAGGGCGTGAACACTGAAGCTTTCTTT	CASTRQGVNTEAFF
15	TRBV4-1	TRBJ2-7	NA	NA	TGCGCCAGCAGCCAAGGTCGCTGGCGGGACGACGAGCAGTACTTC	CASSQGRWRDDEQYF
16	TRBV9	TRBJ1-3	NA	once	TGTGCCAGCAGCTCCTCGGACGGGATCTCTGGAAACACCATATATTTT	CASSSSDGISGNTIYF
19	TRBV5-1	TRBJ2-7	TRBD1	few	TGCGCCAGCAGCCCATGGGGGACAGGGGGCCCACGAAGCTCCTACGAGCAGTACTTC	CASSPWGTGGPRSSYEQYF
14	TRBV7-8	TRBJ2-7	NA	once	TGTGCCAGCAGCTTAGTCCGGGGGGCGCACGAGCAGTACTTC	CASSLVRGAHEQYF
13	TRBV12-3/TRBV12-4	TRBJ2-7	NA	once	TGTGCCAGCAGTTTACGAGACTCCTACGAGCAGTACTTC	CASSLRDSYEQYF
15	TRBV9	TRBJ2-1	TRBD2	NA	TGTGCCAGCAGCACTAGCGGGGGGGCTGGCAATGAGCAGTTCTTC	CASSTSGGAGNEQFF
14	TRBV2	TRBJ2-5	TRBD1	NA	TGTGCCAGCAGTGCCCAGGGACAGGGGGAGACCCAGTACTTC	CASSAQGQGETQYF
15	TRBV14	TRBJ1-1	TRBD1	NA	TGTGCCAGCAGCCAGTACCGGGACAGGGCGGCTGAAGCTTTCTTT	CASSQYRDRAAEAFF
16	TRBV5-4	TRBJ2-3	TRBD2	NA	TGTGCCAGCAGCTCTAGCGGGGGGGCCTTCGCAGATACGCAGTATTTT	CASSSSGGAFADTQYF
11	TRBV7-8	TRBJ2-3	NA	NA	TGTGCCAGCAGCAAACAAGATACGCAGTATTTT	CASSKQDTQYF
15	TRBV5-6	TRBJ2-1	TRBD2	NA	TGTGCCAGCAGCTTGAGACTAGCGGGGAGGAATGAGCAGTTCTTC	CASSLRLAGRNEQFF
13	TRBV6-5	TRBJ2-7	TRBD1	NA	TGTGCCAGCAGAGGGGACAGGGGCTACGAGCAGTACTTC	CASRGDRGYEQYF
15	TRBV7-8	TRBJ2-3	TRBD1	NA	TGTGCCAGCAGCCCCTCACCGCTAGACAGGGGTACGCAGTATTTT	CASSPSPLDRGTQYF
16	TRBV24-1	TRBJ2-3	TRBD2	once	TGTGCCACCAGTGACCCCCTGGCGGGGGGCACAGATACGCAGTATTTT	CATSDPLAGGTDTQYF
15	TRBV28	TRBJ2-5	NA	NA	TGTGCCAGCAGTCCCCTGACAGACCCCGAGGAGACCCAGTACTTC	CASSPLTDPEETQYF
15	TRBV12-5	TRBJ2-7	TRBD2	NA	TGTGCTAGTGGTTCGTCTAGCGGGGGGGCTTACGAGCAGTACTTC	CASGSSSGGAYEQYF
15	TRBV4-1	TRBJ2-2	NA	NA	TGCGCCAGCAGCCAAGTTATTGCGAACACCGGGGAGCTGTTTTTT	CASSQVIANTGELFF
15	TRBV11-1	TRBJ1-3	NA	NA	TGTGCCAGCAGTCCGAGGACACTCTCTGGAAACACCATATATTTT	CASSPRTLSGNTIYF
15	TRBV12-5	TRBJ2-1	TRBD1	NA	TGTGCTAGTGGTTTGGTCGGGACAGCTAACAATGAGCAGTTCTTC	CASGLVGTANNEQFF
14	TRBV29-1	TRBJ1-4	NA	NA	TGCAGCGTTCACACGATCGATAGGGGTGAAAAACTGTTTTTT	CSVHTIDRGEKLFF
15	TRBV9	TRBJ2-1	TRBD2	NA	TGTGCCAGCAGCGTAAGCGGGGGGGGGTACAATGAGCAGTTCTTC	CASSVSGGGYNEQFF
14	TRBV27	TRBJ2-1	NA	NA	TGTGCCAGCAGCCGCGGCGGGGACTACAATGAGCAGTTCTTC	CASSRGGDYNEQFF
16	TRBV28	TRBJ1-3	NA	NA	TGTGCCAGCAGTTTACTATCGGGGAGCTCTGGAAACACCATATATTTT	CASSLLSGSSGNTIYF
12	TRBV6-2/TRBV6-3	TRBJ2-3	NA	NA	TGTGCCAGCAGTGGCCAGACAGATACGCAGTATTTT	CASSGQTDTQYF
14	TRBV5-5	TRBJ1-5	NA	NA	TGTGCCAGCAGCCCCGAACCGGGGGGCCGGCCCCAGCATTTT	CASSPEPGGRPQHF
17	TRBV5-6	TRBJ2-2	TRBD2	NA	TGTGCCAGCAGCTCCCGGACTAGCGGGCAGAACACCGGGGAGCTGTTTTTT	CASSSRTSGQNTGELFF
13	TRBV7-2	TRBJ2-5	NA	once	TGTGCCAGCAGCTTGGGCGGGGTTGAGACCCAGTACTTC	CASSLGGVETQYF
13	TRBV7-2	TRBJ2-7	NA	many	TGTGCCAGCAGCCCAGCAGGGGAGTACGAGCAGTACTTC	CASSPAGEYEQYF
11	TRBV20-1	TRBJ1-1	NA	NA	TGCAGTGCTTTTCCCGGCACTGAAGCTTTCTTT	CSAFPGTEAFF
13	TRBV7-6	TRBJ1-1	TRBD1	NA	TGTGCCAGCAGCTTCAGGGGGCACACTGAAGCTTTCTTT	CASSFRGHTEAFF